The 16 T cell receptor beta chains given below trace back to one sample, sequenced in a study of glioma-infiltrating T cells after dendritic cell vaccination. Stated time point: after dendritic cell vaccination, including at tumor progression/relapse. Some clones are missing from TCRdb's copy, which holds only in-frame ones; the method was immunoSEQ multiplex PCR. This sample has 55,000 to 75,000 clones, with about four fifths found just once. The starting material was blood, obtained after dendritic cell vaccination. The receptors here all came from a human donor with glioblastoma.

The chain is built from TRBV2 and TRBJ2-3, with D tentatively TRBD2 (5 bases). V shed 5 bases and J shed 5 bases, with 14 bases lying between them. Germline lookup yields CDR1 SNHLY and CDR2 FYNNEI. This CDR3 has 14 residues. This CDR3 reads CASSPTSSRDTQYF. The CDR3 DNA follows: TGTGCCAGCAGTCCCACCTCTAGCCGAGATACGCAGTATTTT.

The J gene is TRBJ1-1, the V gene TRBV19; D remains unclear. The CDR3 is made up of 12 amino acids. The ends were cut back, 7 bases at V and 1 base at J, with 7 bases in the middle. Germline V gene sequence: CDR1 LNHDA, CDR2 SQIVND (reference sequence). This CDR3 reads CASKEGNTEAFF. CDR3 sequence (DNA): TGTGCCAGTAAGGAGGGGAACACTGAAGCTTTCTTT.

The chain uses TRBV19 and TRBJ1-2; the D gene is possibly TRBD1 (5 bases). Germline CDR1 LNHDA, CDR2 SQIVND (reference sequence). The V and J ends lost 5 bases and 2 bases respectively, with 12 bases between them. CDR3 size: 14 residues. The DNA for the CDR3 is TGTGCCAGTAGTCCCCAGACAGAGAACTATGGCTACACCTTC. It is translated as CASSPQTENYGYTF.

The chain recombines TRBV14 with TRBJ1-1; D gene ambiguous. The germline V gene has CDR1 SGHDN and CDR2 FVKESK. Trimming left V 5 bases short and J 1 base short, with 8 bases between. This CDR3 has 13 residues. CDR3 amino acids: CASSGDKNTEAFF. The CDR3 DNA follows: TGTGCCAGCAGCGGTGACAAGAACACTGAAGCTTTCTTT.

This clone was observed a few times. The chain has TRBV19 and TRBJ2-1, with 9 bases fitting TRBD1. Germline lookup yields CDR1 LNHDA and CDR2 SQIVND (reference sequence). V was pared by 6 bases and J by 1 base, with 4 bases of the junction left unmatched. The CDR3 has 15 residues. CDR3 sequence reads: CASSGTGRSYNEQFF. The CDR3 region has the DNA TGTGCCAGTAGCGGGACAGGGAGGTCCTACAATGAGCAGTTCTTC.

This clone was seen a handful of times. The chain carries TRBV6-4 and TRBJ2-7; D may be TRBD1 (5 bases). The germline CDR1 and CDR2 sequences are MRHNA and SNTAGT. CDR3 size: 14 residues. Trimming took 2 bases from V and 3 from J, leaving 11 bases between them. CDR3 protein: CASSDDRQYYEQYF. CDR3 nucleotides: TGTGCCAGCAGTGACGATCGACAGTACTACGAGCAGTACTTC.

The chain combines TRBV6-6 with TRBJ2-7; D may be TRBD1 (5 bases). The CDR3 covers 13 residues. The V gene's germline CDR1 is MNHNY and CDR2 SVGAGI (reference sequence). V shed 0 bases and J shed 5 bases, with 8 bases lying between them. This chain's CDR3 is CASSYSEGDEQYF. CDR3 DNA sequence: TGTGCCAGCAGTTACTCTGAAGGGGACGAGCAGTACTTC.

This rearrangement joins TRBV10-2 to TRBJ2-5; a weak D match, TRBD2 (5 bases). Germline V gene lookup returns CDR1 WSHSY and CDR2 SAAADI. V dropped 2 bases and J dropped 5 bases, with 18 bases sitting between them. CDR3 length: 16 amino acids. This CDR3 reads CASSETQDSLGETQYF. CDR3 nucleotide sequence: TGCGCCAGCAGTGAGACGCAGGACTCACTTGGGGAGACCCAGTACTTC.

The genes are TRBV5-6 and TRBJ1-1, with 9 bases identical to TRBD1. The germline CDR1 and CDR2 sequences are SGHDT and YYEEEE. CDR3 size: 16 residues. V shed 4 bases, J shed 1 base, and the junction held 8 bases outside the gene matches. DNA of the CDR3: TGTGCCAGCAGCCGCGGGACAGGGTTCGCGAACACTGAAGCTTTCTTT. Amino acid sequence: CASSRGTGFANTEAFF.

V gene TRBV5-4 combines with J gene TRBJ2-1; D uncertain. V gave up 0 bases and J gave up 3 bases, with 10 bases separating them. The CDR3 runs to 15 residues. Germline V gene sequence: CDR1 SGHNT, CDR2 YYREEE (reference sequence). CDR3 DNA: TGTGCCAGCAGCTTGGGGCAGCCGGGCTACAATGAGCAGTTCTTC. It translates to CASSLGQPGYNEQFF. Full variable domain (outside the CDR3, taken from reference TRBV5-4 and TRBJ2-1): ETGVTQSPTHLIKTRGQQVTLRCSSQSGHNTVSWYQQALGQGPQFIFQYYREEENGRGNFPPRFSGLQFPNYSSELNVNALELDDSALYLCASSLGQPGYNEQFFGPGTRLTVL.

CDR3 loop: CASLRPLYRGLSYGYTF. The CDR3 coding sequence is TGTGCCAGCCTTCGTCCCCTTTACAGGGGGCTTAGCTATGGCTACACCTTC. The chain links TRBV2 to TRBJ1-2; 9 positions match TRBD1. The junction had 17 bases not matched to a gene; V was cut back by 8 bases and J by 4 bases. CDR1 SNHLY and CDR2 FYNNEI come from the germline V gene. CDR3 length: 17 residues.

V usage is TRBV10-1 and J usage is TRBJ2-2; D gene ambiguous. From germline, CDR1 is WNHNN and CDR2 SYGVQD (reference sequence). Trimming left V 4 bases short and J 4 bases short, with 10 bases between. The CDR3 loop spans 14 amino acids. In nucleotides, the CDR3 is TGCGCCAGCAGTGTTGACACAACCACCGGGGAGCTGTTTTTT. Translating it yields CASSVDTTTGELFF.

As for this clone: This CDR3 is also generated by other DNA sequences in the sample. V gene TRBV19 combines with J gene TRBJ2-3; TRBD2 matches at 7 bases. V gave up 1 base and J gave up 3 bases; unmatched junction bases: 1. The germline CDR1 and CDR2 sequences are LNHDA and SQIVND (reference sequence). This CDR3 is built from 14 residues. The CDR3 bases are TGTGCCAGTAGTATAGGCGGGGGAACAGATACGCAGTATTTT. Residues: CASSIGGGTDTQYF.

The chain links TRBV21-1 to TRBJ1-6; the table's D call, TRBD1, was not checked against the DNA. TRBV21-1 is a known pseudogene. This CDR3 comprises 15 residues. The CDR3: CASSTVGAVDSPLHF. The CDR3 DNA sequence: TGTGCCAGCAGCACGGTTGGGGCCGTGGATTCACCCCTCCACTTT.

The genes are TRBV2 and TRBJ1-5; tentatively, D is TRBD1 (5 bases). Per germline, CDR1 SNHLY and CDR2 FYNNEI. The CDR3 is made up of 14 amino acids. V shed 3 bases and J shed 1 base, with 7 bases lying between them. The CDR3 coding sequence is TGTGCCAGCAGTGAGACAGCAAGCAATCAGCCCCAGCATTTT. Encoded protein: CASSETASNQPQHF.

The V call is TRBV5-6, the J call TRBJ2-7; no reliable D call. Germline values: CDR1 SGHDT, CDR2 YYEEEE. The CDR3 loop spans 14 amino acids. V gave up 1 base and J gave up 6 bases, with 14 bases separating them. CDR3 bases: TGTGCCAGCAGCTTGTCCAGTGGGTCGGGCGAGCAGTACTTC. This gives the protein CASSLSSGSGEQYF.